The entry below gives a single T cell receptor beta chain sequence along with its context. Its specific antigen is unknown. No base qualities exist here, and no much larger clone lies one base off it. The CDR3 has 16 amino acids, counting the end cysteine and phenylalanine. Only the CDR3 DNA stays, 48 bases, in frame from base 1. Based on the germline V gene (reference sequence), the CDR1 and CDR2 sequences are SEHNR and FQNEAQ. Relative to germline, V is 5 bases shorter and J is 0 bases shorter, with 17 bases between their ends. The source of the sample is a study of CD8 T cells in Susac syndrome (dated by TCRdb to about 2019). About the study as a whole: Whether CD8+ T cell activation and differentiation in Susac syndrome was antigen driven was tested using repertoire sequencing. On the study overall, not on this receptor specifically: The number of individuals in the TCR sequencing and HLA analysis was recognized as being relatively small.

Peripheral blood CD8+ and CD4+ T cells from healthy donors, Susac syndrome patients and multiple sclerosis patients were profiled by high-throughput TCR beta sequencing. The multiple sclerosis controls were treatment-naive patients whose relapsing-remitting disease, either stable or active, fulfilled the revised McDonald criteria. CD8+ TEMRA cells were enriched by FACS, while bulk CD8+ and CD4+ T cells were purified by magnetic negative isolation. Blood was collected in EDTA tubes and processed within 24 hours, with PBMCs isolated through density gradient centrifugation. PBMCs intended for TCR sequencing were frozen in liquid nitrogen and were later thawed in a 37 degrees C water bath. The sorted or isolated CD4+, CD8+ and CD8+ TEMRA cells reached a purity of at least 90%. RNA was extracted with the RNeasy kit and roughly 0.45 to 1 ug was reverse transcribed using random hexamers. The immunoSEQ multiplex PCR assay, covering 54 Vbeta and 13 Jbeta segments, was used to amplify TCR beta CDR3 regions. PCR amplification bias was corrected by using a synthetic template baseline for primer optimization and computational correction. On the study's bioinformatics: Reads were annotated to V, D and J genes per IMGT and analyzed with immunoSEQ Analyzer, keeping only productive sequences. To calculate clonality, Shannon entropy was normalized by log2 of the number of productive unique sequences and then subtracted from one. Public and private clones were assessed among the 100 most prevalent clones of each patient and control. A clone was defined as Susac-specific if it was absent from the healthy and MS cohorts, from roughly 990 published viral clones and from other ImmuneACCESS disease sequences. TCRdb trimmed the raw reads at Q25, called clones with MiXCR and kept productive beta chains. Rows with a matching CDR3 protein are joined into one entry that keeps the most common DNA and genes. The V and J calls were not made by the authors but by TCRdb's processing. In this sample the table shows approximately 70,000 distinct CDR3 sequences, over 95% of which occur a single time. The top ten hold approximately 0.1% of the sample.

In this chain, TRBV7-9 is recombined with TRBJ2-7; no D gene is confidently identified. The sequence came from a human donor with multiple sclerosis. Sequenced sample: CD4+ T cells from PBMCs. The nucleotide sequence reads as follows: TGTGCCAGCAGCCCCATTCAAGCGTTGAGCTCCTACGAGCAGTACTTC. The translation is CASSPIQALSSYEQYF.